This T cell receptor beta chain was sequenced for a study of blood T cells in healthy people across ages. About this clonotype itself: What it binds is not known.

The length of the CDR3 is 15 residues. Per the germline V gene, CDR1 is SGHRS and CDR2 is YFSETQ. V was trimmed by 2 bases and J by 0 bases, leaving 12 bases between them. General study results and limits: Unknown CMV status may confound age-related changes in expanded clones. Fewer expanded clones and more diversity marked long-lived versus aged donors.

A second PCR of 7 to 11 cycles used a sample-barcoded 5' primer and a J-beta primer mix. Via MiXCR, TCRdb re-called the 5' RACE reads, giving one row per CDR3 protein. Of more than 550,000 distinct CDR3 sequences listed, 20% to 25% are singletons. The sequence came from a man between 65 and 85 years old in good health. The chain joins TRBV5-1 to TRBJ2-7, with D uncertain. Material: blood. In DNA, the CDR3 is TGCGCCAGCAGCTTACTGGGCCCGAGCTCCTACGAGCAGTACTTC. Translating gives CASSLLGPSSYEQYF.